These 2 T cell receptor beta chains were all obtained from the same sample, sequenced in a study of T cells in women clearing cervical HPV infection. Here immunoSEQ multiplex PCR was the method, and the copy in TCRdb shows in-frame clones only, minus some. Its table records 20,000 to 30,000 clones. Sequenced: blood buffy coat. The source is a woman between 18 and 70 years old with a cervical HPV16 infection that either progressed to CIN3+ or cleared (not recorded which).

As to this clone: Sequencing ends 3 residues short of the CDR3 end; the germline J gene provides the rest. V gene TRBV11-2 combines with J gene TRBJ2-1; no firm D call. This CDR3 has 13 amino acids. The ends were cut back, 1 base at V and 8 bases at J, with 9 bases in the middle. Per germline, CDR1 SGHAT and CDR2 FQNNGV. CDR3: CASSLGRLDEQFF. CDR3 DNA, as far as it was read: TGTGCCAGCAGCTTAGGGCGGTTGGATGAG.

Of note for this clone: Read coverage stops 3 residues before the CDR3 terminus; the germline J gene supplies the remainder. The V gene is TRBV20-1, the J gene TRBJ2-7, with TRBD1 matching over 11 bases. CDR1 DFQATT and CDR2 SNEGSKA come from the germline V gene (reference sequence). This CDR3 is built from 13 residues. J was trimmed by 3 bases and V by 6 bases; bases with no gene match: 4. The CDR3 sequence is CSARTGGYYEQYF. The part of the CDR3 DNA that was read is TGCAGTGCCCGGACAGGGGGCTACTACGAG.